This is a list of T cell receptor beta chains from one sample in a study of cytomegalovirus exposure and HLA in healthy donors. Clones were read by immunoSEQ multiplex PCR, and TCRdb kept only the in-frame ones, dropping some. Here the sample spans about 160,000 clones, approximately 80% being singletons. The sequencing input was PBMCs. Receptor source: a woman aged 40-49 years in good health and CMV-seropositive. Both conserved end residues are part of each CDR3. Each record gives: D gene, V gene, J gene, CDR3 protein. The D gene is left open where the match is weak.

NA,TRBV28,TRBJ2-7,CASSPDRTGRYFVSYEQYF
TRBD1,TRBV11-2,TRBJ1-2,CASSPGTDYGYTF
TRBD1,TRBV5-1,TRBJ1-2,CASSLATGPPGRYTF
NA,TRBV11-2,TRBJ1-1,CASSRTWGGEEAFF
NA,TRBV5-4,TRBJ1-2,CASSFDRGGYTF
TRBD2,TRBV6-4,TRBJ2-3,CASSFTGTSGSGVDTQYF
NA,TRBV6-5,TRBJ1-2,CASSYGAGASYGYTF
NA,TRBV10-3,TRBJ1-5,CAISESAGAGNSNQPQHF
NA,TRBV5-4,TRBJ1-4,CASSLGGVQNEKLFF
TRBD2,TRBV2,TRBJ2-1,CASSELAAANEQFF
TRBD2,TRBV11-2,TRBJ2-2,CASSLAPAGERGELFF
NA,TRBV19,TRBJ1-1,CASTSLSRVANTEAFF
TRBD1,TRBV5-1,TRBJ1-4,CASSLAGQQGEKLFF
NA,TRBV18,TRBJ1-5,CASSPRAANQPQHF
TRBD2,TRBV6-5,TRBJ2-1,CASSYAVSGGAEEQFF
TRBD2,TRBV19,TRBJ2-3,CASSMVLAADTQYF
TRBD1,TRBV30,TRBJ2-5,CAWTVGQGGETQYF
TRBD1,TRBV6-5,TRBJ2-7,CASSLGQGGEQYF
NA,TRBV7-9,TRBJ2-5,CASSLVVEPAETQYF
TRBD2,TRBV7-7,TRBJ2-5,CASSQGGETQYF
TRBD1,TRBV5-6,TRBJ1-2,CASRSTGVWGANYGYTF
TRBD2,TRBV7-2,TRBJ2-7,CASSLEASGGPEQYF
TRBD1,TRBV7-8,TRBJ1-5,CASTKYTGENQPQHF
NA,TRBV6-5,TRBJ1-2,CASKSSGHYLYGYTF
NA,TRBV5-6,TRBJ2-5,CASSFDRGRRQETQYF
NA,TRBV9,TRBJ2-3,CASSTKATGLDTQYF
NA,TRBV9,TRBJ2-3,CASSLHGRADTQYF
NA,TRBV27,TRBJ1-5,CASSPARGALNQPQHF
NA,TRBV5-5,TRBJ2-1,CASSSVEASEQFF
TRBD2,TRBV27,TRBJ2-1,CASSLAGVINEQFF
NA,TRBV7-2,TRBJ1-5,CASSLEAGENQPQHF
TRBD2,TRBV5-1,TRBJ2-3,CASRSGGDTDTQYF
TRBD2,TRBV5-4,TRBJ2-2,CAISPGLAGPMNTGELFF
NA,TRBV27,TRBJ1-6,CASNGLGSYNSPLHF
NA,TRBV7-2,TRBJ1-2,CASSLDFAGGKNYGYTF
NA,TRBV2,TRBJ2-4,CASRRGGGGKNIQYF
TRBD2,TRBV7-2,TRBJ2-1,CASSLDLASGGKEDEQFF
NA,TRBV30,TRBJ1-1,CAWSFLRQGPTEAFF
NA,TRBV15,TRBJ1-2,CATSREGSPDYGYTF
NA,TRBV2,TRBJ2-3,CASSVSDTQYF
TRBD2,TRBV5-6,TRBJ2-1,CASSASGSGGASEQFF
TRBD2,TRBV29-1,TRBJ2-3,CSAEPGLAGGGTQYF
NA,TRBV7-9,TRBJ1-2,CASSLAAGSYGYTF
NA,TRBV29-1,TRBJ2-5,CSVAVAGQETQYF
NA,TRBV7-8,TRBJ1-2,CASSLGAQAYGYTF
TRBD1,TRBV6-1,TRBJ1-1,CASSEYWTGGANTEAFF
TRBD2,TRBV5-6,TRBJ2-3,CASSLELAGVVDTQYF
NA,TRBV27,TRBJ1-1,CASSLTLTGVGNTEAFF
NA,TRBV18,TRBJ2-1,CASSRWGDNEQFF
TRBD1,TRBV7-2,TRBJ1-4,CASSGTGMSRRSEKLFF
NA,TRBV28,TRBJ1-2,CASSLPRGSYGYTF
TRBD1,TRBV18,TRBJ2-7,CASSPRTGRPNEQYF
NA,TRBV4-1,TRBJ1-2,CASSQRIQGNYGYTF
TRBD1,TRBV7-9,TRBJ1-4,CASSGGQGREKLFF
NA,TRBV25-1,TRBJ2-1,CASSDLVLKQFF
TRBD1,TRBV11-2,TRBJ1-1,CASSLRQGNTEAFF
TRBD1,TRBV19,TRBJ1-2,CASSPTRDSPYGYTF
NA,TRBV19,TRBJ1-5,CASSQVGSNQPQHF